Each of the 26 T cell receptor beta chains below was sequenced from the same sample in a study of OX40 agonist ivuxolimab in advanced cancers. The repertoire was sequenced with immunoSEQ multiplex PCR; TCRdb's copy has only in-frame clones and lacks some. Among 45,000 to 50,000 clones, 79% were seen once, and the ten largest hold around 1.9%. The sequences come from CD4+ or CD8+ T cells sorted from blood, collected in a trial of the OX40 agonist ivuxolimab. The receptors come from an adult with an advanced solid tumor such as melanoma, head and neck, liver or kidney cancer.

The rearrangement uses TRBV5-1 and TRBJ1-2; no reliable D call. V was shortened by 4 bases and J by 8 bases, with 12 bases between the two germline ends. The CDR3 runs to 12 residues. Per the germline V gene, CDR1 is SGHRS and CDR2 is YFSETQ. The CDR3 sequence is CASSVEWSGYTF. CDR3 nucleotide sequence: TGCGCCAGCAGCGTGGAATGGAGCGGCTACACCTTC.

CDR3 residues: CASSLDRGLAFF. CDR3 nucleotides: TGTGCCAGCAGCTTAGATCGCGGGCTCGCGTTCTTC. The genes are TRBV7-2 and TRBJ2-1, with D maybe TRBD2 (5 bases). The CDR3 runs 12 residues. The germline V gene has CDR1 SGHTA and CDR2 FQGNSA. Trimming left V 1 base short and J 15 bases short, with 13 bases between. The whole variable domain, filled in from reference TRBV7-2 and TRBJ2-1, reads GAGVSQSPSNKVTEKGKDVELRCDPISGHTALYWYRQSLGQGLEFLIYFQGNSAPDKSGLPSDRFSAERTGGSVSTLTIQRTQQEDSAVYLCASSLDRGLAFFGPGTRLTVL.

The V call is TRBV7-2, the J call TRBJ1-4; TRBD1 aligns across 9 bases. V trimming: 2 bases; J trimming: 8 bases; junction bases outside the gene matches: 12. CDR3 length: 17 residues. Germline CDR1 SGHTA, CDR2 FQGNSA. The CDR3 DNA follows: TGTGCCAGCAGCTTATCGTCGAACAGGGGGCAAAAAGAAAAACTGTTTTTT. Protein: CASSLSSNRGQKEKLFF.

The CDR3 spells CASSSIRNIQYF. CDR3 DNA sequence: TGTGCCAGCAGCTCGATCCGAAACATTCAGTACTTC. V and J are TRBV7-2 and TRBJ2-4; no reliable D call. Germline V gene data show CDR1 as SGHTA and CDR2 as FQGNSA. Trimming cost V 4 bases and J 6 bases, with 7 bases left between them. CDR3 size: 12 residues.

The chain uses TRBV11-2 and TRBJ2-3, with D perhaps given as TRBD1 or TRBD2 (6 bases each). The CDR3 is 15 amino acids. Germline CDR1 SGHAT, CDR2 FQNNGV. Trimming cost V 5 bases and J 1 base, with 13 bases left between them. This chain's CDR3 is CASSLRGDGTDTQYF. The CDR3 nucleotides are TGTGCCAGCAGCCTAAGGGGGGATGGCACAGATACGCAGTATTTT.

The rearrangement uses TRBV4-3 and TRBJ2-1; the match to TRBD2 covers 9 bases. This CDR3 is built from 15 residues. Germline V gives CDR1 LGHNA, CDR2 YSLEER. Trimming cost V 2 bases and J 6 bases; bases outside gene matches: 5. This CDR3 reads CASSQRSAGGNEQFF. CDR3 sequence (DNA): TGCGCCAGCAGCCAACGATCAGCGGGGGGCAATGAGCAGTTCTTC.

The V call is TRBV9, the J call TRBJ1-1; D gene ambiguous. The CDR3 is 14 amino acids. The V gene lost 4 bases and the J gene lost 1 base, with 11 bases spanning the gap. Germline V gene sequence: CDR1 SGDLS, CDR2 YYNGEE. CDR3 region: CASSTLGPNTEAFF. CDR3 coding DNA: TGTGCCAGCAGCACTCTCGGGCCGAACACTGAAGCTTTCTTT. The whole variable domain, filled in from reference TRBV9 and TRBJ1-1, reads DSGVTQTPKHLITATGQRVTLRCSPRSGDLSVYWYQQSLDQGLQFLIQYYNGEERAKGNILERFSAQQFPDLHSELNLSSLELGDSALYFCASSTLGPNTEAFFGQGTRLTVV.

The rearrangement uses TRBV7-3 and TRBJ2-3; D is ambiguous. CDR3 length: 15 residues. V lost 3 bases, J lost 2 bases, and 12 bases lay in between. The germline V gene has CDR1 SGHTA and CDR2 FQGTGA. As DNA, the CDR3 is TGTGCCAGCAGCTTTGGCCTTACCCTCACAGATACGCAGTATTTT. Translating gives CASSFGLTLTDTQYF.

The chain is built from TRBV14 and TRBJ1-2; D not certain. CDR3 size: 10 residues. Germline V gene data show CDR1 as SGHDN and CDR2 as FVKESK. Trimming took 3 bases from V and 6 from J, leaving 2 bases between them. The CDR3 DNA reads as TGTGCCAGCAGCCAGAATGGCTACACCTTC. As protein: CASSQNGYTF.

This clone was detected only a few times. The J gene is TRBJ1-2, the V gene TRBV11-2, with 10 bases identical to TRBD1. The CDR3 loop spans 14 amino acids. With 4 bases clipped from V and 8 bases from J, the junction kept 7 bases outside the gene matches. The germline V gene has CDR1 SGHAT and CDR2 FQNNGV. The CDR3: CASSYDRDRGGYTF. CDR3 DNA: TGTGCCAGCAGCTACGACCGGGACAGGGGCGGCTACACCTTC.

The V and J genes are TRBV7-2 and TRBJ2-3; TRBD2 is a possible D gene (5 bases). V was shortened by 5 bases and J by 0 bases, with 15 bases between the two germline ends. CDR1 and CDR2 (germline): SGHTA, FQGNSA. The CDR3 totals 16 residues. The DNA for the CDR3 is TGTGCCAGCAGCACTGGTAGGAGGCTTAGCACAGATACGCAGTATTTT. Residues: CASSTGRRLSTDTQYF.

The V call is TRBV9, the J call TRBJ1-3, with 7 bases aligning to TRBD1. V was pared by 1 base and J by 0 bases, with 1 base of the junction left unmatched. This CDR3 is 15 amino acids long. Germline CDR1 reads SGDLS; CDR2 reads YYNGEE. The CDR3 nucleotides read TGTGCCAGCAGCGTACAGGGGGGCTCTGGAAACACCATATATTTT. Residues: CASSVQGGSGNTIYF.

The V gene is TRBV11-2, the J gene TRBJ2-5, with D possibly being TRBD1 or TRBD2 (6 bases each). The V gene lost 5 bases and the J gene lost 0 bases, with 10 bases spanning the gap. This CDR3 spans 14 amino acids. Germline V gene data show CDR1 as SGHAT and CDR2 as FQNNGV. CDR3 nucleotides: TGTGCCAGCAGCCCGGGGGACAACCAAGAGACCCAGTACTTC. Translation: CASSPGDNQETQYF. Together with reference TRBV11-2 and TRBJ2-5, the CDR3 gives the full variable domain: EAGVAQSPRYKIIEKRQSVAFWCNPISGHATLYWYQQILGQGPKLLIQFQNNGVVDDSQLPKDRFSAERLKGVDSTLKIQPAKLEDSAVYLCASSPGDNQETQYFGPGTRLLVL.

This chain joins TRBV10-1 and TRBJ2-3, with D maybe TRBD2 (6 bases). Germline V gene lookup returns CDR1 WNHNN and CDR2 SYGVQD (reference sequence). The CDR3 extends over 15 amino acids. V dropped 3 bases and J dropped 3 bases, with 13 bases sitting between them. The CDR3 loop is CASSDTSRPTDTQYF. The CDR3, as DNA: TGCGCCAGCAGTGACACTAGCCGACCGACAGATACGCAGTATTTT.

The chain has TRBV19 and TRBJ1-3, with TRBD1 as a possible D gene (6 bases). The CDR3 is made up of 15 amino acids. Germline V lookup: CDR1 LNHDA, CDR2 SQIVND (reference sequence). V was cut by 6 bases and J by 3 bases, with 15 bases left in between. DNA of the CDR3: TGTGCCAGTAGGCCCCCAGGGGAAAGTGGAAACACCATATATTTT. Translated, it gives CASRPPGESGNTIYF.

This clone was seen more than once but under ten times. The chain is built from TRBV4-3 and TRBJ2-1; the D gene is possibly TRBD2 (5 bases). This CDR3 spans 15 amino acids. Looked up from germline, CDR1 is LGHNA and CDR2 is YSLEER. Trimming took 3 bases from V and 10 from J, leaving 19 bases between them. In DNA form, the CDR3 reads TGCGCCAGCAGCCAGGAGGATGGGCCCTTGGAAGAGCAGTTCTTC. Translating it yields CASSQEDGPLEEQFF.

The genes are TRBV4-3 and TRBJ1-4; TRBD1 agrees at 7 bases. The V segment lost 8 bases and the J segment 4 bases; nucleotides outside the gene matches: 4. This CDR3 is 13 amino acids long. CDR1 is LGHNA, CDR2 YSLEER, per germline. Here the CDR3 DNA reads TGCGCCAGCTCGGGACAGCTTAATGAAAAACTGTTTTTT. It yields the protein CASSGQLNEKLFF.

The chain is built from TRBV7-8 and TRBJ2-3; 8 bases agree with TRBD1. V dropped 5 bases and J dropped 2; count of bases not matched to a gene: 6. The germline V gene encodes CDR1 SGHVS and CDR2 FQNEAQ. The CDR3 loop spans 15 amino acids. CDR3 nucleotide sequence: TGTGCCAGCAGCCACGGGACAGGCCCCACAGATACGCAGTATTTT. Its translation: CASSHGTGPTDTQYF.

The rearrangement uses TRBV27 and TRBJ2-6; D not certain. The germline gives CDR1 MNHEY, CDR2 SMNVEV (reference sequence). This CDR3 comprises 15 residues. V lost 6 bases and J 0 bases, leaving 9 bases between the germline ends. Here the CDR3 DNA reads TGTGCCAGCAGAACTCACGCCTCTGGGGCCAACGTCCTGACTTTC. Translation: CASRTHASGANVLTF.

V is TRBV7-8 and J is TRBJ2-7, with 9 bases identical to TRBD1. CDR3 length: 13 amino acids. Germline-derived CDR1 and CDR2 are SGHVS and FQNEAQ. In DNA, the CDR3 is TGTGCAGTCGCCGGGACAGGGCGGTACGAGCAGTACTTC. Its protein is CAVAGTGRYEQYF.

V and J are TRBV7-2 and TRBJ1-3; the D is unclear. Germline values: CDR1 SGHTA, CDR2 FQGNSA. The length of the CDR3 is 16 residues. V was trimmed by 4 bases and J by 4 bases, leaving 17 bases between them. The chain's CDR3 is CASSSRSAGVGNTIYF. Written as DNA, the CDR3 is TGTGCCAGCAGCTCAAGGTCTGCTGGGGTCGGAAACACCATATATTTT.

V usage is TRBV25-1 and J usage is TRBJ1-6; 9 bases align to TRBD1. This CDR3 contains 15 residues. Germline loops: CDR1 MGHDK, CDR2 SYGVNS. The V and J ends lost 3 bases and 6 bases, in that order; junction bases with no gene match: 3. CDR3 in amino acids: CASSDGDRANSPLHF. CDR3 bases: TGTGCCAGCAGTGATGGGGACAGGGCTAATTCACCCCTCCACTTT.

On this clone itself: A much bigger clone sits one base away, suggesting this may be a read error. This sequence joins TRBV9 and TRBJ1-5, with D possibly TRBD1 on 6 matching bases. CDR1 SGDLS and CDR2 YYNGEE come from the germline V gene. V lost 3 bases and J lost 9, with 10 bases in between. The CDR3 sequence is 12 residues long. The CDR3 is CASSATGRPQHF. DNA for the CDR3: TGTGCCAGCAGCGCCACAGGGAGGCCCCAGCATTTT.

The V and J genes are TRBV14 and TRBJ2-1; TRBD2 might be the D (6 bases). Germline CDR1 reads SGHDN; CDR2 reads FVKESK. V lost 1 base and J 9 bases, leaving 19 bases between the germline ends. The CDR3 loop spans 16 amino acids. The DNA of the CDR3 is TGTGCCAGCAGCCAAGGCTTGGTGGGAGGATGGGGTGAGCAGTTCTTC. It yields the protein CASSQGLVGGWGEQFF. The variable domain in full, completed from reference TRBV14 and TRBJ2-1, reads EAGVTQFPSHSVIEKGQTVTLRCDPISGHDNLYWYRRVMGKEIKFLLHFVKESKQDESGMPNNRFLAERTGGTYSTLKVQPAELEDSGVYFCASSQGLVGGWGEQFFGPGTRLTVL.

This clone appeared a single time. The chain uses TRBV7-2 and TRBJ1-2; D might be TRBD1 (6 bases). V was clipped by 1 base and J by 2 bases, with 11 bases between them. Looked up from germline, CDR1 is SGHTA and CDR2 is FQGNSA. This CDR3 region has 15 residues. The CDR3 protein is CASSLDRASNYGYTF. The CDR3 DNA sequence: TGTGCCAGCAGCTTAGACAGGGCGAGCAACTATGGCTACACCTTC. Drawing the rest from reference TRBV7-2 and TRBJ1-2, the complete variable domain is GAGVSQSPSNKVTEKGKDVELRCDPISGHTALYWYRQSLGQGLEFLIYFQGNSAPDKSGLPSDRFSAERTGGSVSTLTIQRTQQEDSAVYLCASSLDRASNYGYTFGSGTRLTVV.

CDR3 residues: CASSSRAGGLGDTQYF. CDR3 DNA sequence: TGTGCCAGCAGTTCAAGAGCGGGGGGGCTGGGGGATACGCAGTATTTT. The chain employs TRBV6-5 and TRBJ2-3; TRBD2 agrees at 10 bases. The CDR3 has 16 amino acids. The J segment lost 6 bases and the V segment lost 4 bases, leaving 10 bases of the junction unmatched. Germline-derived CDR1 and CDR2 are MNHEY and SVGAGI.